A selection of T cell receptor beta chains follows, all from one sample in a study of blood T cell repertoires in COVID-19. Sequenced by immunoSEQ multiplex PCR; TCRdb stores in-frame clones only, minus some. The sample gives 200,000 to 300,000 clones, roughly 80% of which show up once; about 4.5% is in the top ten. The specimen sequenced was peripheral blood. These receptors originate from a woman between 65 and 79 years old with acute or convalescent COVID-19. Both conserved end residues are part of each CDR3.

V gene	J gene	CDR3 protein
TRBV5-1	TRBJ2-2	CASSQTGTRERELFF
TRBV5-1	TRBJ2-1	CASSPPAGLSYNEQFF
TRBV7-2	TRBJ1-5	CASSLEAGYNQPQHF
TRBV6-5	TRBJ1-1	CASSSPDRVSTEAFF
TRBV29-1	TRBJ1-3	CSVRQLSGNTIYF
TRBV4-2	TRBJ1-5	CASSQDLWVTGGNQPQHF
TRBV9	TRBJ2-5	CASSVAAGTKQETQYF
TRBV27	TRBJ2-1	CASSLNGGAYNEQFF
TRBV6-2/TRBV6-3	TRBJ1-3	CASSSQHRSGNTIYF
TRBV30	TRBJ2-3	CAWTRGLTDTQYF
TRBV7-9	TRBJ2-3	CASSIGTSGSTDTQYF
TRBV5-6	TRBJ1-2	CASNLGPGGGYTF
TRBV5-1	TRBJ2-2	CASSPVVGARTGELFF
TRBV19	TRBJ1-4	CASQYREGSEKLFF
TRBV19	TRBJ1-4	CASSGRSTLNEKLFF
TRBV18	TRBJ1-5	CASSPASNQPQHF
TRBV28	TRBJ1-5	CASTWGQGNQPQHF
TRBV9	TRBJ2-3	CASSVIGGAPDTQYF
TRBV16	TRBJ2-7	CASSHLRGISPYEQYF
TRBV7-2	TRBJ2-1	CASSLAGLAGYNEQFF
TRBV13	TRBJ2-1	CASSSKRGGPGDEQFF
TRBV28	TRBJ1-3	CASSPQGQGRGNTIYF
TRBV7-7	TRBJ2-3	CASSLGTSGGFGADTQYF
TRBV30	TRBJ1-1	CAWSPRTGSYF
TRBV4-1	TRBJ2-2	CASSLLVSGGLSGELFF
TRBV30	TRBJ1-2	CACPDRENYGYTF
TRBV27	TRBJ1-1	CASSGAGADENTEAFF
TRBV12-3/TRBV12-4	TRBJ1-5	CASSLDSFEPQHF
TRBV7-7	TRBJ1-2	CASSLGFRTAIYGYTF
TRBV7-2	TRBJ1-3	CASSLDNSLTGNTIYF
TRBV5-4	TRBJ2-1	CASSISGGNYNEQFF
TRBV3-1/TRBV3-2	TRBJ1-1	CASSQDSSYRTEAFF
TRBV7-9	TRBJ1-1	CASSLGAGGNTEAFF
TRBV7-2	TRBJ1-5	CASSLARTGVGQPQHF
TRBV29-1	TRBJ2-1	CSVERGLFLYNEQFF
TRBV6-2/TRBV6-3	TRBJ2-7	CASRPGGSYEQYF
TRBV28	TRBJ1-2	CASSSPSDTGPYGYTF
TRBV18	TRBJ2-3	CASSRGTEETQYF
TRBV11-3	TRBJ2-3	CASSLVAASTDTQYF
TRBV30	TRBJ2-6	CAWSQKSGANVLTF
TRBV6-6	TRBJ2-2	CASSRYRAQNTGELFF
TRBV7-2	TRBJ1-6	CASSLKGQGSLNNSPLHF
TRBV6-5	TRBJ2-7	CASSFGTGDVYEQYF
TRBV6-2/TRBV6-3	TRBJ1-1	CASSLQGLNTEAFF
TRBV29-1	TRBJ2-5	CSDGQGGGETQYF
TRBV3-1/TRBV3-2	TRBJ2-3	CASAGQNTDTQYF
TRBV3-1/TRBV3-2	TRBJ1-1	CASSSMSATNTEAFF
TRBV5-6	TRBJ1-2	CASSEGGLNYGYTF
TRBV4-3	TRBJ2-5	CASSQGGTGHETQYF
TRBV30	TRBJ1-5	CAWSVVRAGSGNQPQHF
TRBV3-1/TRBV3-2	TRBJ1-2	CASSPTGEVGYGYTF
TRBV7-2	TRBJ1-2	CASSRGGGGDYGYTF
TRBV28	TRBJ1-2	CASSQARAGRNYGYTF
TRBV20-1	TRBJ1-1	CSAPRQAEAFF
TRBV27	TRBJ1-1	CASSNPGQGNTEAFF
TRBV19	TRBJ1-2	CASSMGQGVTYGYTF
TRBV3-1/TRBV3-2	TRBJ2-7	CASNRGGGSYEQYF
TRBV15	TRBJ1-4	CATSPQITNEKLFF